This note documents a single TCR beta chain sequence. These data come from a study of PD-L1 blockade in urothelial cancer. About the research overall: Prior regimens of chemotherapy numbered 0 to 3 per patient. Analyzed time points were 3 weeks (second dose) and 6 weeks after therapy began. Blood yielded a median of roughly 140,000 T cells per sample.

Added to each PCR by spiking were synthetic TCR analog templates. Profiling relied on immunoSEQ multiplex PCR, and the TCRdb table lists in-frame clones only, not all of them. Found here are around 43,000 clones, roughly 84% of them singletons; the top ten hold 25%. Time point here: pretreatment peripheral blood. J gave up 7 bases and V 4 bases, and 10 bases lay outside the gene matches. CDR3 size: 15 residues. Germline V gives CDR1 SGHRS, CDR2 YFSETQ. The receptor comes from a donor at least 40 years old with urothelial cancer. The chain joins TRBV5-1 to TRBJ1-2; 10 bases align to TRBD1. Here the sequenced sample was PBMCs, taken around atezolizumab (anti-PD-L1) treatment. The CDR3, as DNA: TGCGCCAGCAGCACCTCCGGGACAGGGGTGGCTGGCTACACCTTC. It is translated as CASSTSGTGVAGYTF.